The clone carrying this T cell receptor (beta chain) was seen many times. Its antigen remains unknown. The CDR3 contains 13 residues. From germline, CDR1 is SQVTM and CDR2 ANQGSEA. Germline trimming cut 4 bases from V and 9 bases from J; bases unmatched to any gene: 8. Sample-barcoded 5' priming and a J-beta primer mix drove a second PCR of 7 to 11 cycles. Unique molecular identifiers of 12 random nucleotides labeled each cDNA. Via MiXCR, TCRdb re-called the 5' RACE reads, giving one row per CDR3 protein. The profile covers 650,000 to 700,000 distinct CDR3 sequences, with over 40% appearing a single time and approximately 15% taken by the ten largest. These data come from a study of blood T cells in healthy people across ages. Study-wide results and caveats: The diversity estimates, figures obtained from one million T cells, were considered underestimates.

Sequencing was performed on blood. The receptor was derived from a woman aged 80 or over in good health. V usage is TRBV29-1 and J usage is TRBJ2-1; 8 bases are shared with TRBD1. This chain's CDR3 is CSVGPGQASEQFF. In DNA, the CDR3 is TGCAGCGTTGGCCCGGGACAGGCTAGTGAGCAGTTCTTC.